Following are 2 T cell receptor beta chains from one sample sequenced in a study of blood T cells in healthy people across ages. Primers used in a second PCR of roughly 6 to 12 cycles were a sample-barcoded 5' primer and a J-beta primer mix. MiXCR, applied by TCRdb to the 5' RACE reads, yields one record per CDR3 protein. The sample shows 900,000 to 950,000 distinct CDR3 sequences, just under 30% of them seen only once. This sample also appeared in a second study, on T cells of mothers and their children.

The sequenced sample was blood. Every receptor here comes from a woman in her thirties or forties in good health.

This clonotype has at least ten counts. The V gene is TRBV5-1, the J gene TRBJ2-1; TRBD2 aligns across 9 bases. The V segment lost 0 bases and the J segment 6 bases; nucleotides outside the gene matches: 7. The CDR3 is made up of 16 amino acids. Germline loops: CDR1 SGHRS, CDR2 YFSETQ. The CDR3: CASSLAGTSKGNEQFF. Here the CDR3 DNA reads TGCGCCAGCAGCTTGGCCGGGACTAGCAAAGGCAATGAGCAGTTCTTC.

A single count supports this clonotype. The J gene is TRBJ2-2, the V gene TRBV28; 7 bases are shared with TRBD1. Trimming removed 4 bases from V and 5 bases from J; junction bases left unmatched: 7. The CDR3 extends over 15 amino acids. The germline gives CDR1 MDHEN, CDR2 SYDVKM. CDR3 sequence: CASSSGQADTGELFF. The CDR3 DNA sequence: TGTGCCAGCAGTTCAGGACAGGCAGATACCGGGGAGCTGTTTTTT.